What follows are 30 T cell receptor beta chains derived from one specimen sequenced in a study of brain T cells in children with intractable seizures. TCRdb's copy holds only in-frame clones and misses some; the assay was immunoSEQ multiplex PCR. The data hold under 400,000 clones, with over 85% observed a single time. Described time point: blood from clinic visit 5 months post-surgery; TSC patient then seizure free. Specimen: peripheral blood, collected about 5 months after surgery. These receptors all come from a boy younger than two with tuberous sclerosis and intractable seizures.

This clone turned up a few times. The rearrangement links TRBV5-1 to TRBJ1-3, with D unresolved. The CDR3 has 15 residues. Trimming left V 0 bases short and J 0 bases short, with 7 bases between. Germline V gene data show CDR1 as SGHRS and CDR2 as YFSETQ. CDR3 sequence (DNA): TGCGCCAGCAGCTTGGAAGGTTTCTCTGGAAACACCATATATTTT. This codes for CASSLEGFSGNTIYF.

The chain employs TRBV10-1 and TRBJ1-6; D might be TRBD1 (6 bases). Germline-derived CDR1 and CDR2 are WNHNN and SYGVQD (reference sequence). V shed 8 bases and J shed 7 bases, with 12 bases lying between them. The CDR3 spans 13 residues. The CDR3 DNA reads as TGCGCCAGCCAACAGGGCCCAAATTCACCCCTCCACTTT. It encodes CASQQGPNSPLHF.

The V and J genes are TRBV2 and TRBJ1-2; weak D call: TRBD1 (6 bases). V gave up 2 bases and J gave up 3 bases, with 10 bases separating them. Germline values: CDR1 SNHLY, CDR2 FYNNEI. This CDR3 contains 14 residues. The chain's CDR3 is CASSEFSGDYGYTF. The CDR3 coding sequence is TGTGCCAGCAGTGAATTCTCAGGGGACTATGGCTACACCTTC.

The V call is TRBV3-1 (or the pseudogene TRBV3-2), the J call TRBJ2-2; D not resolved. Germline assignment: CDR1 LGHDT and CDR2 YNNKEL (reference sequence). The ends were cut back, 0 bases at V and 5 bases at J, with 13 bases in the middle. This CDR3 has 16 amino acids. DNA for the CDR3: TGTGCCAGCAGCCAAGATAACCGGGCCCGGACCGGGGAGCTGTTTTTT. Protein product: CASSQDNRARTGELFF.

This chain joins TRBV5-1 and TRBJ1-6; TRBD1 matches at 7 bases. Germline assignment: CDR1 SGHRS and CDR2 YFSETQ. V shed 0 bases and J 4 bases; nucleotides not matched to a gene: 7. The CDR3 has 17 amino acids. CDR3 loop: CASSLAGTETYNSPLHF. CDR3 sequence (DNA): TGCGCCAGCAGCTTGGCCGGGACAGAAACGTATAATTCACCCCTCCACTTT.

The chain recombines TRBV18 with TRBJ1-3; 9 nucleotides line up with TRBD1. The CDR3 sequence is 15 residues long. Germline CDR1 reads KGHSH; CDR2 reads LQKENI. V lost 4 bases and J lost 6; bases outside the gene matches: 7. CDR3 in amino acids: CASSLSGTGTNTIYF. The CDR3 region has the DNA TGTGCCAGCTCACTTTCCGGGACAGGGACAAACACCATATATTTT.

The gene calls are TRBV7-9 and TRBJ1-1; D is unclear. Trimming took 3 bases from V and 4 from J, leaving 12 bases between them. There are 14 residues in the CDR3. Germline V gene lookup returns CDR1 SEHNR and CDR2 FQNEAQ (reference sequence). In DNA, the CDR3 is TGTGCCAGCAGCTTTTCAGAAGGATCCACTGAAGCTTTCTTT. Its protein product is CASSFSEGSTEAFF.

This chain joins TRBV3-1 (or the pseudogene TRBV3-2) and TRBJ2-2; no clear D. V was pared by 3 bases and J by 4 bases, with 3 bases between. The CDR3 is 12 amino acids. Germline values: CDR1 LGHDT, CDR2 YNNKEL (reference sequence). In nucleotides, the CDR3 is TGTGCCAGCAGCCAGCTCACCGGGGAGCTGTTTTTT. It is translated as CASSQLTGELFF.

The chain joins TRBV19 to TRBJ2-1; the match to TRBD2 covers 15 bases. This CDR3 contains 19 residues. Germline values: CDR1 LNHDA, CDR2 SQIVND (reference sequence). Trimming removed 4 bases from V and 2 bases from J; junction bases left unmatched: 9. The DNA of the CDR3 is TGTGCCAGTAGTACCGGACTAGCGGGAGGGCTGATGACCTACAATGAGCAGTTCTTC. Protein sequence: CASSTGLAGGLMTYNEQFF.

For this clone: Other nucleotide sequences in the sample specify the same CDR3. The chain combines TRBV30 with TRBJ2-3; no clear D. Trimming shortened V by 4 bases and J by 4 bases, and 9 bases separated the two germline ends. CDR3 length: 12 amino acids. Per the germline V gene, CDR1 is GTSNPN and CDR2 is SVGIG (reference sequence). CDR3: CAWTPGADTQYF. The CDR3, as DNA: TGTGCCTGGACGCCGGGCGCAGATACGCAGTATTTT.

V and J are TRBV5-1 and TRBJ1-2; no reliable D call. V dropped 0 bases and J dropped 2 bases, with 5 bases sitting between them. CDR3 size: 13 residues. The germline gives CDR1 SGHRS, CDR2 YFSETQ. CDR3 nucleotides: TGCGCCAGCAGCTTGGTCAGAAACTATGGCTACACCTTC. Residues: CASSLVRNYGYTF.

The chain has TRBV5-5 and TRBJ2-7; D not certain. Per germline, CDR1 SGHKS and CDR2 YYEKEE (reference sequence). Trimming took 4 bases from V and 0 from J, leaving 20 bases between them. CDR3 size: 17 residues. The CDR3 coding sequence is TGTGCCAGCAGCGCCCTCCTTTTGGGGTCAAGCTCCTACGAGCAGTACTTC. Its protein product is CASSALLLGSSSYEQYF.

The rearrangement joins TRBV28 to TRBJ2-6; D perhaps matches TRBD2 (5 bases). Germline loops: CDR1 MDHEN, CDR2 SYDVKM. The CDR3 consists of 15 residues. V was pared by 4 bases and J by 2 bases, with 9 bases between. CDR3 loop: CASSSRGAGANVLTF. DNA of the CDR3: TGTGCCAGCAGTTCCCGGGGAGCTGGGGCCAACGTCCTGACTTTC. The variable domain in full, completed from reference TRBV28 and TRBJ2-6, reads DVKVTQSSRYLVKRTGEKVFLECVQDMDHENMFWYRQDPGLGLRLIYFSYDVKMKEKGDIPEGYSVSREKKERFSLILESASTNQTSMYLCASSSRGAGANVLTFGAGSRLTVL.

The J gene is TRBJ2-1, the V gene TRBV7-9, with 10 positions matching TRBD1. Germline loops: CDR1 SEHNR, CDR2 FQNEAQ (reference sequence). V lost 1 base and J lost 0; bases outside the gene matches: 9. The CDR3 totals 19 residues. CDR3 residues: CASSLVRDRGWDSYNEQFF. In DNA form, the CDR3 reads TGTGCCAGCAGCTTAGTAAGGGACAGGGGATGGGACTCCTACAATGAGCAGTTCTTC.

The chain links TRBV12-3 or TRBV12-4 to TRBJ2-1, with no clear D. V lost 10 bases, J lost 3 bases, and 13 bases lay in between. The CDR3 spans 13 residues. The CDR3 sequence: CAIKTPLYNEQFF. The CDR3 nucleotides are TGTGCCATCAAGACCCCCCTCTACAATGAGCAGTTCTTC.

The chain carries TRBV27 and TRBJ2-7; TRBD1 might be the D (5 bases). Germline V CDR1 and CDR2: MNHEY, SMNVEV (reference sequence). V was clipped by 5 bases and J by 2 bases, with 16 bases between them. The CDR3 is 15 amino acids. DNA for the CDR3: TGTGCCAGCAGTACTACAGGTTTATCCACCTACGAGCAGTACTTC. Protein: CASSTTGLSTYEQYF.

The chain joins TRBV28 to TRBJ2-2; tentative D call: TRBD2 (6 bases). Per the germline V gene, CDR1 is MDHEN and CDR2 is SYDVKM. CDR3 size: 13 residues. With 10 bases removed from V and 6 bases from J, the gap between germline ends came to 15 bases. The CDR3 bases are TGTGCCACCCATTCCTCTAGCGCCGGGGAGCTGTTTTTT. The encoded protein is CATHSSSAGELFF.

The chain recombines TRBV19 with TRBJ2-7, with TRBD1 matching 11 bases. The CDR3 covers 15 residues. Trimming at V came to 5 bases and at J to 6 bases, leaving 9 bases not matched to a gene. Looked up from germline, CDR1 is LNHDA and CDR2 is SQIVND (reference sequence). CDR3 protein: CASSAWTGGPAEQYF. The CDR3 DNA reads TGTGCCAGTAGTGCCTGGACAGGGGGCCCAGCCGAGCAGTACTTC.

The rearrangement links TRBV4-2 to TRBJ1-2, with a possible D match to TRBD1 (6 bases). The ends were cut back, 1 base at V and 2 bases at J, with 11 bases in the middle. The CDR3 extends over 15 amino acids. Germline V gene sequence: CDR1 LGHNA, CDR2 YNFKEQ. The CDR3 DNA reads TGTGCCAGCAGCCAAGTAACGGGACAAAACTATGGCTACACCTTC. It translates to CASSQVTGQNYGYTF.

This rearrangement joins TRBV29-1 to TRBJ2-5; unclear D gene. Trimming stripped 2 bases from V and 1 base from J, with 8 bases between. This CDR3 has 13 amino acids. CDR1 SQVTM and CDR2 ANQGSEA come from the germline V gene. CDR3 coding DNA: TGCAGCGTTGAACCGCCAACCCAAGAGACCCAGTACTTC. Translating it yields CSVEPPTQETQYF.

This clone occurred a few times. This chain joins TRBV18 and TRBJ1-2, with TRBD1 matching 9 bases. CDR1 KGHSH and CDR2 LQKENI come from the germline V gene. This CDR3 region has 13 residues. Trimming removed 5 bases from V and 8 bases from J; junction bases left unmatched: 6. The CDR3 region is CASSTDRGGGYTF. The CDR3 bases are TGTGCCAGCTCAACGGACAGGGGAGGCGGCTACACCTTC.

The chain joins TRBV9 to TRBJ2-4; the match to TRBD2 covers 10 bases. This CDR3 region has 18 residues. The ends lost 0 bases at V and 1 base at J; junction bases unmatched: 7. In germline, CDR1 is SGDLS, CDR2 YYNGEE. In DNA, the CDR3 is TGTGCCAGCAGCGTAGAAGCTAGCGGGAGAAGCGCCAAAAACATTCAGTACTTC. Its translation: CASSVEASGRSAKNIQYF. The entire variable domain, with the rest obtained from reference TRBV9 and TRBJ2-4, is as follows: DSGVTQTPKHLITATGQRVTLRCSPRSGDLSVYWYQQSLDQGLQFLIQYYNGEERAKGNILERFSAQQFPDLHSELNLSSLELGDSALYFCASSVEASGRSAKNIQYFGAGTRLSVL.

This sequence joins TRBV9 and TRBJ2-5, with 7 bases matching TRBD1. The length of the CDR3 is 17 residues. The J segment lost 1 base and the V segment lost 1 base, leaving 10 bases of the junction unmatched. CDR1 is SGDLS and CDR2 is YYNGEE in the germline V gene. The CDR3 reads CASSVWYGQATQETQYF. The CDR3 DNA follows: TGTGCCAGCAGCGTATGGTATGGACAGGCCACCCAAGAGACCCAGTACTTC.

In this sample, this clone turned up once. The chain combines TRBV9 with TRBJ2-2; 11 positions match TRBD1. This CDR3 contains 18 residues. Looked up from germline, CDR1 is SGDLS and CDR2 is YYNGEE. The ends lost 3 bases at V and 3 bases at J; junction bases unmatched: 10. CDR3 DNA sequence: TGTGCCAGCAGCGCCCACTTACCGGGACAGGGGGACACCGGGGAGCTGTTTTTT. This codes for CASSAHLPGQGDTGELFF.

This sequence joins TRBV30 and TRBJ2-7, with 11 bases matching TRBD1. Germline V CDR1 and CDR2: GTSNPN, SVGIG (reference sequence). The CDR3 has 14 amino acids. The V and J ends lost 3 bases and 5 bases, in that order; junction bases with no gene match: 6. CDR3 in amino acids: CAWSGGTGGHEQYF. The CDR3 DNA follows: TGTGCCTGGAGCGGGGGGACAGGGGGGCACGAGCAGTACTTC. The variable domain in full, with the rest retrieved from reference TRBV30 and TRBJ2-7, is SQTIHQWPATLVQPVGSPLSLECTVEGTSNPNLYWYRQAAGRGLQLLFYSVGIGQISSEVPQNLSASRPQDRQFILSSKKLLLSDSGFYLCAWSGGTGGHEQYFGPGTRLTVT.

The chain joins TRBV5-4 to TRBJ2-5; perhaps TRBD2 as D (6 bases). V lost 4 bases and J lost 5, with 18 bases in between. Per germline, CDR1 SGHNT and CDR2 YYREEE (reference sequence). The CDR3 has 15 residues. The CDR3 here is CASSIGGAGLETQYF. CDR3 coding DNA: TGTGCCAGCAGCATAGGTGGGGCGGGGTTGGAGACCCAGTACTTC.

This chain connects TRBV15 to TRBJ2-5; D possibly corresponds to TRBD2 (5 bases). The CDR3 has 18 amino acids. The V gene's germline CDR1 is LNHNV and CDR2 YYDKDF (reference sequence). Trimming removed 0 bases from V and 5 bases from J, with 22 bases in between. This CDR3 is CATSRDLFKNNGKETQYF. CDR3 nucleotide sequence: TGTGCCACCAGCAGAGATTTGTTTAAGAACAACGGGAAGGAGACCCAGTACTTC. The full variable domain, in which reference TRBV15 and TRBJ2-5 provide the parts outside the CDR3, is DAMVIQNPRYQVTQFGKPVTLSCSQTLNHNVMYWYQQKSSQAPKLLFHYYDKDFNNEADTPDNFQSRRPNTSFCFLDIRSPGLGDTAMYLCATSRDLFKNNGKETQYFGPGTRLLVL.

This chain connects TRBV9 to TRBJ2-1, with 15 bases identical to TRBD2. Germline CDR1 SGDLS, CDR2 YYNGEE. This CDR3 is built from 15 residues. Trimming took 3 bases from V and 7 from J; bases not matched to a gene: 2. DNA for the CDR3: TGTGCCAGCAGCGCCGGGACTAGCGGGAGGAATGAGCAGTTCTTC. As protein: CASSAGTSGRNEQFF.

V and J are TRBV10-3 and TRBJ1-1, with D tentatively TRBD1 (6 bases). Looked up from germline, CDR1 is ENHRY and CDR2 is SYGVKD. V lost 3 bases, J lost 4 bases, and 12 bases lay in between. The CDR3 runs 14 residues. The CDR3 reads CAISDVRGGTEAFF. The DNA for the CDR3 is TGTGCCATCAGTGATGTCAGGGGTGGCACTGAAGCTTTCTTT.

The CDR3 nucleotides are TGTGCCAGCAGTCGCGGATTCTATGGCTACACCTTC. It translates to CASSRGFYGYTF. V usage is TRBV12-3 or TRBV12-4 and J usage is TRBJ1-2; D is unresolved. Trimming stripped 5 bases from V and 4 bases from J, with 8 bases between. The CDR3 runs to 12 residues.